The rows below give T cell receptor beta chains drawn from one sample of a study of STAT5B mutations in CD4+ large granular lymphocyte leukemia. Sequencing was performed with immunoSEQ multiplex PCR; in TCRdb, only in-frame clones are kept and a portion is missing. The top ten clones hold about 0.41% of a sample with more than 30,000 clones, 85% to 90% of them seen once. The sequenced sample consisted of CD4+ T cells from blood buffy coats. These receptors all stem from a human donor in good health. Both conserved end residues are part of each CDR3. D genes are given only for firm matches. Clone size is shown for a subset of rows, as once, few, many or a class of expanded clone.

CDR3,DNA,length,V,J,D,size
CASSPTDRGRTSAQYF,TGTGCCAGCAGCCCGACAGACAGGGGGCGGACGAGTGCGCAGTATTTT,16,TRBV28,TRBJ2-3,TRBD1,-
CASRRDGTQSSYEQYF,TGCGCCAGCAGACGCGACGGGACTCAAAGCTCCTACGAGCAGTACTTC,16,TRBV10-1,TRBJ2-7,-,once
CSVEGLINTEAFF,TGCAGCGTTGAAGGACTCATTAACACTGAAGCTTTCTTT,13,TRBV29-1,TRBJ1-1,-,-
CASSQGVGTGYGYTF,TGCGCCAGCAGCCAAGGCGTGGGGACCGGCTATGGCTACACCTTC,15,TRBV4-1,TRBJ1-2,-,-
CASLGAGSSGANVLTF,TGTGCCAGCCTAGGAGCTGGGTCCTCTGGGGCCAACGTCCTGACTTTC,16,TRBV28,TRBJ2-6,-,-
CASSPGGRATEAFF,TGTGCCAGCTCACCGGGAGGGAGGGCCACTGAAGCTTTCTTT,14,TRBV18,TRBJ1-1,-,-
CASRDRGGYTF,TGTGCCAGCAGGGACAGGGGTGGCTACACCTTC,11,TRBV6-1,TRBJ1-2,TRBD1,-
CASSGGQVGYNEQFF,TGTGCCAGCAGCGGGGGACAGGTCGGATACAATGAGCAGTTCTTC,15,TRBV5-4,TRBJ2-1,TRBD1,-
CASSNKQGGGNTIYF,TGTGCCAGCAGCAACAAACAGGGCGGTGGAAACACCATATATTTT,15,TRBV11-3,TRBJ1-3,-,-
CASSTTGQTEAFF,TGTGCCAGTAGTACCACTGGTCAAACTGAAGCTTTCTTT,13,TRBV19,TRBJ1-1,-,-
CASSFRGKSGYTF,TGTGCCAGCAGTTTTCGAGGGAAATCTGGCTACACCTTC,13,TRBV28,TRBJ1-2,-,-
CASPPTEAVSYNEQFF,TGTGCCAGCCCCCCAACCGAGGCGGTTTCATACAATGAGCAGTTCTTC,16,TRBV28,TRBJ2-1,-,-
CASSQNSLGYGYTF,TGTGCCAGCTCACAGAACTCCTTGGGCTATGGCTACACCTTC,14,TRBV18,TRBJ1-2,-,-
CASSLWAGLAGELFF,TGTGCCAGCAGCTTATGGGCAGGACTCGCTGGGGAGCTGTTTTTT,15,TRBV7-2,TRBJ2-2,-,-
CASSSRQGGGYTF,TGTGCCAGCAGTTCCCGACAGGGAGGAGGCTACACCTTC,13,TRBV7-6,TRBJ1-2,TRBD1,few
CASEGNTGELFF,TGTGCCAGCGAGGGGAACACCGGGGAGCTGTTTTTT,12,TRBV5-4,TRBJ2-2,-,-
CASSQDRPGQGGTEAFF,TGTGCCAGCAGCCAAGATCGGCCGGGACAGGGAGGAACTGAAGCTTTCTTT,17,TRBV4-2,TRBJ1-1,TRBD1,-
CASSEGSFGVEQYF,TGTGCCAGCAGTGAAGGGAGCTTCGGTGTCGAGCAGTACTTC,14,TRBV6-1,TRBJ2-7,-,once
CANSRGGNTGELFF,TGTGCCAACTCGAGGGGGGGAAACACCGGGGAGCTGTTTTTT,14,TRBV11-3,TRBJ2-2,-,-
CSVQIQGADTQYF,TGCAGCGTCCAAATACAGGGTGCAGATACGCAGTATTTT,13,TRBV29-1,TRBJ2-3,-,-
CASSQQHPSTSGRIAYEQYF,TGCGCCAGCAGCCAACAACACCCCTCGACTAGCGGGAGGATAGCCTACGAGCAGTACTTC,20,TRBV4-1,TRBJ2-7,TRBD2,-
CASSERGHTEAFF,TGTGCCAGCAGCGAAAGGGGGCACACTGAAGCTTTCTTT,13,TRBV9,TRBJ1-1,TRBD1,-
CASSDRGNTEAFF,TGTGCCAGCAGCGACCGGGGAAACACTGAAGCTTTCTTT,13,TRBV7-9,TRBJ1-1,-,-
CASSFQSGTSGRNEQFF,TGTGCCAGCAGCTTCCAATCCGGGACTAGCGGGAGGAATGAGCAGTTCTTC,17,TRBV7-3,TRBJ2-1,TRBD2,once
CASRSQGVFEQFF,TGTGCCAGCAGATCGCAGGGGGTATTTGAGCAGTTCTTC,13,TRBV2,TRBJ2-1,TRBD1,-
CASSQAAGGATYEQYF,TGTGCCAGCAGCCAAGCGGCAGGGGGCGCCACCTACGAGCAGTACTTC,16,TRBV4-2,TRBJ2-7,TRBD1,few
CASSPGTGYEQYF,TGTGCCAGCAGTCCCGGGACAGGCTACGAGCAGTACTTC,13,TRBV28,TRBJ2-7,TRBD1,-
CASNGGTEAYNEQFF,TGTGCCAGTAACGGGGGGACAGAGGCCTACAATGAGCAGTTCTTC,15,TRBV19,TRBJ2-1,-,-
CASSLSVGLDTQYF,TGTGCCAGCAGTTTATCCGTTGGGTTAGATACGCAGTATTTT,14,TRBV27,TRBJ2-3,-,-
CSVVGVDSYNEQFF,TGCAGCGTTGTCGGGGTAGACTCCTACAATGAGCAGTTCTTC,14,TRBV29-1,TRBJ2-1,-,-
CASSLGDRDNTEAFF,TGTGCCAGCAGCTTAGGGGACAGGGATAACACTGAAGCTTTCTTT,15,TRBV7-9,TRBJ1-1,TRBD1,-
CASSLADSHEQYF,TGTGCCAGCAGCTTGGCCGATAGCCACGAGCAGTACTTC,13,TRBV5-6,TRBJ2-7,-,-
CASSLAGDHEQYF,TGTGCCAGCAGCCTAGCGGGAGATCACGAGCAGTACTTC,13,TRBV2,TRBJ2-7,TRBD2,-
CASTPKVADVTDTQYF,TGTGCCAGCACCCCCAAGGTAGCGGACGTCACAGATACGCAGTATTTT,16,TRBV14,TRBJ2-3,-,-
CASSPQSQGSNQPQHF,TGTGCCAGCTCACCACAATCACAGGGGAGCAATCAGCCCCAGCATTTT,16,TRBV18,TRBJ1-5,TRBD1,-
CASTRQWGANVLTF,TGTGCCAGTACCCGCCAGTGGGGGGCCAACGTCCTGACTTTC,14,TRBV19,TRBJ2-6,-,-
CASSPGLGKGNQPQHF,TGTGCCAGCAGCCCGGGGCTAGGGAAGGGCAATCAGCCCCAGCATTTT,16,TRBV7-9,TRBJ1-5,-,-
CASSLAQGGTGELFF,TGTGCCAGCAGCTTAGCCCAGGGGGGCACCGGGGAGCTGTTTTTT,15,TRBV11-3,TRBJ2-2,-,-
CATTPKDRSTDTQYF,TGTGCCACCACCCCTAAGGACAGATCCACAGATACGCAGTATTTT,15,TRBV10-3,TRBJ2-3,-,-
CAWSVQQGTEAFF,TGTGCCTGGAGTGTTCAGCAGGGGACTGAAGCTTTCTTT,13,TRBV30,TRBJ1-1,-,few
CASKGQAGGSYNEQFF,TGTGCCAGTAAGGGGCAGGCAGGGGGTTCCTACAATGAGCAGTTCTTC,16,TRBV19,TRBJ2-1,TRBD1,-
CASGTSGTMATGELFF,TGTGCCAGCGGGACTAGCGGGACCATGGCCACCGGGGAGCTGTTTTTT,16,TRBV19,TRBJ2-2,TRBD2,-
CASRVTGIGNEQFF,TGCGCCAGCAGAGTAACAGGTATCGGGAATGAGCAGTTCTTC,14,TRBV5-1,TRBJ2-1,-,-
CASSPGQGGNEQFF,TGTGCCAGCAGCCCGGGACAGGGGGGCAATGAGCAGTTCTTC,14,TRBV5-4,TRBJ2-1,TRBD1,-
CASSPDRGNANEKLFF,TGTGCCAGCTCACCAGACAGGGGGAATGCTAATGAAAAACTGTTTTTT,16,TRBV18,TRBJ1-4,TRBD1,-
CASSRATGQGLIEQFF,TGTGCCAGCTCACGTGCGACGGGACAGGGATTAATCGAGCAGTTCTTC,16,TRBV18,TRBJ2-1,TRBD1,-